These 22 T cell receptor beta chains share one sample of origin, sequenced in a study of shared clonotypes between healthy human individuals. Sequenced by immunoSEQ multiplex PCR; TCRdb stores in-frame clones only, minus some. Seen here are about 1.5 million clones, 98% observed once, and the top ten hold about 0.4%. What was sequenced was naive CD4+ T cells sorted from blood. Indicated subset: CD45RA+ positively selected. These receptors were obtained from a man aged 25-45 years in good health.

The rearrangement joins TRBV13 to TRBJ1-4; 7 bases line up with TRBD1. Germline CDR1 is PRHDT and CDR2 is FYEKMQ (reference sequence). This CDR3 has 14 amino acids. V dropped 5 bases and J dropped 6; count of bases not matched to a gene: 6. Here the CDR3 DNA reads TGTGCCAGCAGCCGACGGACAGGTTATGAAAAACTGTTTTTT. As protein: CASSRRTGYEKLFF.

The V and J genes are TRBV11-2 and TRBJ2-7, with 10 bases lining up with TRBD2. The CDR3 has 13 residues. The germline CDR1 and CDR2 sequences are SGHAT and FQNNGV. The V gene end was trimmed by 2 bases and the J gene end by 7 bases; junction bases not matched to a gene: 2. In DNA, the CDR3 is TGTGCCAGCAGCTTAATACTAGCGGGAGAGCAGTACTTC. Translation: CASSLILAGEQYF.

The chain employs TRBV9 and TRBJ2-3; 9 bases agree with TRBD1. The CDR3 has 16 amino acids. In germline, CDR1 is SGDLS, CDR2 YYNGEE. The V gene end was trimmed by 1 base and the J gene end by 2 bases; junction bases not matched to a gene: 5. The CDR3 DNA sequence: TGTGCCAGCAGCGTAAGCGGGACAGGGAACACAGATACGCAGTATTTT. This sequence encodes CASSVSGTGNTDTQYF.

V usage is TRBV5-4 and J usage is TRBJ1-2, with a tentative D call TRBD1 (6 bases). The V and J ends lost 1 base and 2 bases respectively, with 12 bases between them. The CDR3 extends over 15 amino acids. In germline, CDR1 is SGHNT, CDR2 YYREEE (reference sequence). Here the CDR3 reads CASSLTGHGNYGYTF. The DNA for the CDR3 is TGTGCCAGCAGCTTGACAGGGCATGGAAACTATGGCTACACCTTC.

The V gene is TRBV14, the J gene TRBJ2-1, with D perhaps given as TRBD1 or TRBD2 (6 bases each). CDR3 length: 18 amino acids. The V end lost 4 bases, the J end lost 2 bases, and 21 bases lay between the germline ends. Per germline, CDR1 SGHDN and CDR2 FVKESK. The CDR3 loop reads CASSPRRGSTFTYNEQFF. In DNA, the CDR3 is TGTGCCAGCAGCCCCCGGAGGGGGTCGACTTTTACCTACAATGAGCAGTTCTTC. The entire variable domain, with the rest obtained from reference TRBV14 and TRBJ2-1, is as follows: EAGVTQFPSHSVIEKGQTVTLRCDPISGHDNLYWYRRVMGKEIKFLLHFVKESKQDESGMPNNRFLAERTGGTYSTLKVQPAELEDSGVYFCASSPRRGSTFTYNEQFFGPGTRLTVL.

The CDR3 loop is CASSRFARFATSETYNEQFF. As DNA, the CDR3 is TGTGCCAGCAGCCGGTTCGCCCGGTTCGCCACCAGCGAGACCTACAATGAGCAGTTCTTC. This rearrangement joins TRBV27 to TRBJ2-1; D gene ambiguous. V gave up 6 bases and J gave up 2 bases, with 29 bases separating them. Germline lookup yields CDR1 MNHEY and CDR2 SMNVEV (reference sequence). The CDR3 has 20 amino acids.

The chain carries TRBV6-5 and TRBJ1-5; TRBD1 agrees at 8 bases. Germline V gives CDR1 MNHEY, CDR2 SVGAGI. V trimming: 5 bases; J trimming: 2 bases; junction bases outside the gene matches: 2. The CDR3 totals 14 residues. As DNA, the CDR3 is TGTGCCAGCAGTACGACAGGGGGCAATCAGCCCCAGCATTTT. Protein: CASSTTGGNQPQHF.

The V gene is TRBV11-2, the J gene TRBJ1-3; D perhaps matches TRBD1 (6 bases). The CDR3 extends over 16 amino acids. CDR1 is SGHAT and CDR2 is FQNNGV in the germline V gene. Trimming cost V 7 bases and J 2 bases, with 18 bases left between them. The CDR3: CASTPYGTNTGNTIYF. The CDR3 DNA is TGTGCCAGCACTCCCTATGGGACAAATACTGGAAACACCATATATTTT. Full variable domain (rest looked up from reference TRBV11-2 and TRBJ1-3): EAGVAQSPRYKIIEKRQSVAFWCNPISGHATLYWYQQILGQGPKLLIQFQNNGVVDDSQLPKDRFSAERLKGVDSTLKIQPAKLEDSAVYLCASTPYGTNTGNTIYFGEGSWLTVV.

The chain recombines TRBV5-1 with TRBJ1-1; D is ambiguous. The CDR3 has 11 amino acids. CDR1 and CDR2 (germline): SGHRS, YFSETQ. Trimming took off 4 bases at V and 3 bases at J, with 4 bases between the two ends. CDR3 in DNA: TGCGCCAGCAGCGGGGACACTGAAGCTTTCTTT. Amino acids: CASSGDTEAFF.

The chain carries TRBV9 and TRBJ2-7; tentatively, D is TRBD2 (6 bases). The CDR3 runs to 15 residues. Trimming took 0 bases from V and 7 from J, leaving 17 bases between them. The germline V gene has CDR1 SGDLS and CDR2 YYNGEE. The CDR3 DNA reads as TGTGCCAGCAGCGTAGAGGTGGGAGGAGGCGGGGAGCAGTACTTC. This translates into CASSVEVGGGGEQYF.

This chain joins TRBV19 and TRBJ2-7, with no clear D. Germline lookup yields CDR1 LNHDA and CDR2 SQIVND (reference sequence). V lost 5 bases and J lost 2, with 10 bases in between. The CDR3 extends over 13 amino acids. The CDR3 protein is CASSETVAYEQYF. In nucleotides, the CDR3 is TGTGCCAGTAGTGAGACGGTCGCCTACGAGCAGTACTTC.

This chain uses TRBV29-1 with TRBJ2-1, with D possibly TRBD1 on 5 matching bases. Germline assignment: CDR1 SQVTM and CDR2 ANQGSEA. V dropped 0 bases and J dropped 9 bases, with 12 bases sitting between them. The CDR3 contains 13 residues. CDR3 DNA sequence: TGCAGCGTTGAAGACCCAGGGCCGGGTGAGCAGTTCTTC. It is translated as CSVEDPGPGEQFF.

The chain employs TRBV7-9 and TRBJ2-7; TRBD2 might be the D (6 bases). CDR1 and CDR2 from the germline V gene are SEHNR and FQNEAQ (reference sequence). V was clipped by 3 bases and J by 6 bases, with 15 bases between them. The CDR3 is 14 amino acids. CDR3 protein: CASSLYSDGGEQYF. The CDR3 DNA reads as TGTGCCAGCAGCTTGTATTCCGACGGGGGCGAGCAGTACTTC.

In regard to this clone: The sample holds other DNA sequences that translate to the same CDR3. The J gene is TRBJ1-2, the V gene TRBV9, with D maybe TRBD1 (5 bases). Trimming left V 2 bases short and J 5 bases short, with 10 bases between. Germline V gene data show CDR1 as SGDLS and CDR2 as YYNGEE. CDR3 length: 13 residues. The CDR3 DNA reads as TGTGCCAGCAGCGTGGGCCAGGGTTATGGCTACACCTTC. It specifies CASSVGQGYGYTF. The full variable domain, in which reference TRBV9 and TRBJ1-2 provide the parts outside the CDR3, is DSGVTQTPKHLITATGQRVTLRCSPRSGDLSVYWYQQSLDQGLQFLIQYYNGEERAKGNILERFSAQQFPDLHSELNLSSLELGDSALYFCASSVGQGYGYTFGSGTRLTVV.

The V gene is TRBV2, the J gene TRBJ2-1; possible D gene TRBD2, 6 bases. Germline CDR1 is SNHLY and CDR2 is FYNNEI. The V and J ends lost 6 bases and 7 bases respectively, with 13 bases between them. The CDR3 contains 13 residues. The CDR3 is CASRDYGGNEQFF. The CDR3 DNA follows: TGTGCCAGCAGGGATTACGGGGGAAATGAGCAGTTCTTC.

V gene TRBV7-8 combines with J gene TRBJ2-2, with 10 bases lining up with TRBD1. Germline V gives CDR1 SGHVS, CDR2 FQNEAQ. The length of the CDR3 is 14 residues. Trimming cost V 5 bases and J 7 bases; bases outside gene matches: 4. The CDR3 region has the DNA TGTGCCAGCAGCAGACAGGGGGCAGGCGGGGAGCTGTTTTTT. Its translation is CASSRQGAGGELFF.

The J gene is TRBJ2-2, the V gene TRBV19, with D unresolved. The CDR3 has 14 residues. With 7 bases removed from V and 0 bases from J, the gap between germline ends came to 9 bases. Germline V gene data show CDR1 as LNHDA and CDR2 as SQIVND (reference sequence). The chain's CDR3 is CASKETPNTGELFF. As DNA, the CDR3 is TGTGCCAGTAAGGAGACTCCGAACACCGGGGAGCTGTTTTTT.

Notes on this clone: Other DNA sequences within the sample encode an identical CDR3. This chain links TRBV18 with TRBJ2-1; 8 bases are shared with TRBD1. The V gene's germline CDR1 is KGHSH and CDR2 LQKENI. The CDR3 covers 15 residues. V trimming: 3 bases; J trimming: 1 base; junction bases outside the gene matches: 2. The CDR3 DNA follows: TGTGCCAGCTCACCTGGACAGGGTTCCTACAATGAGCAGTTCTTC. Amino acid sequence: CASSPGQGSYNEQFF.

V and J are TRBV7-2 and TRBJ2-1, with D perhaps matching TRBD1 or TRBD2 (5 bases each). This CDR3 is built from 16 residues. Germline assignment: CDR1 SGHTA and CDR2 FQGNSA. V was trimmed by 2 bases and J by 1 base, leaving 12 bases between them. The CDR3: CASSLPSGASYNEQFF. The CDR3 nucleotides read TGTGCCAGCAGCTTACCCTCCGGGGCTTCCTACAATGAGCAGTTCTTC. The variable domain in full, with the rest retrieved from reference TRBV7-2 and TRBJ2-1, is GAGVSQSPSNKVTEKGKDVELRCDPISGHTALYWYRQSLGQGLEFLIYFQGNSAPDKSGLPSDRFSAERTGGSVSTLTIQRTQQEDSAVYLCASSLPSGASYNEQFFGPGTRLTVL.

This sequence joins TRBV12-2 and TRBJ2-1; the listed D gene, TRBD2, was not tested against the DNA. TRBV12-2 is a pseudogene. The CDR3 is made up of 14 amino acids. The CDR3 nucleotides are TGTGCAAGTCGCTTACGGACTAGCGGGAATGAGCAGTTCTTC. Its protein product is CASRLRTSGNEQFF.

The V gene is TRBV7-8, the J gene TRBJ1-5, with 8 positions matching TRBD1. In germline, CDR1 is SGHVS, CDR2 FQNEAQ. There are 20 residues in the CDR3. Trimming cost V 7 bases and J 1 base; bases outside gene matches: 21. The CDR3 here is CASNHDRQGARGRSNQPQHF. CDR3 nucleotides: TGTGCCAGCAACCACGACCGGCAGGGGGCTCGGGGCCGAAGCAATCAGCCCCAGCATTTT.

The gene calls are TRBV18 and TRBJ2-3, with D uncertain. This CDR3 comprises 14 residues. V lost 4 bases to trimming and J lost 4 bases, with 12 bases between them. Per the germline V gene, CDR1 is KGHSH and CDR2 is LQKENI. The CDR3: CASSLPGAADTQYF. The CDR3 nucleotides are TGTGCCAGCTCACTCCCGGGCGCTGCAGATACGCAGTATTTT.